This TCR beta chain came from a study of T cell repertoires in cytomegalovirus infection (dated by TCRdb to between 2018 and 2020). Regarding the research as a whole: The HLA type of each donor mattered for the analysis, because public TCR beta signatures pointed to carriage of CMV infection along with the matching HLA type. What the study reported, not specific to this receptor: The ex vivo response was dominated by HLA-C-restricted CMV-specific TCR beta clonotypes, which also provided the single most frequent clonotype in two of eight donors. Cumulative frequency of public TCR beta family members discriminated carriers of CMV infection plus the relevant HLA type in this cohort and an independent roughly 340-donor cohort.

This clonotype was seen a handful of times. Its antigen remains undetermined. No clone much larger than this one lies a single base away; base qualities are absent. TCRdb records Illumina HiSeq 1500 as the sequencer. The public reads were reanalyzed by TCRdb: fastp trimming at Q25, MiXCR alignment, in-frame beta chains only. A single entry per CDR3 protein holds the most common genes and DNA from its merged rows. Across this sample there are 740,000 or so distinct CDR3 sequences, with approximately 40% seen only once. More than 2.5% of the sample rests with the top ten. Sequencing was performed on PBMCs. The sequence was obtained from a human donor in good health (CMV status not recorded). Some clones in this sample may be carry-over from other donors' samples.

The CDR3 loop reads CASSGTRSYNEQFF. The DNA sequence is TGTGCCAGTTCCGGGACGCGATCCTACAATGAGCAGTTCTTC. The rearrangement joined TRBV6-5 to TRBJ2-1, with the D gene possibly TRBD1 or TRBD2, each one fitting 5 bases. V loses 9 bases of germline sequence and J loses 1 base, and the interval between the two ends is 13 bases. From cysteine to phenylalanine, the CDR3 is 14 amino acids long. The only DNA kept is the CDR3, 42 bases in frame from the first base. The germline V gene supplies CDR1 MNHEY and CDR2 SVGAGI.